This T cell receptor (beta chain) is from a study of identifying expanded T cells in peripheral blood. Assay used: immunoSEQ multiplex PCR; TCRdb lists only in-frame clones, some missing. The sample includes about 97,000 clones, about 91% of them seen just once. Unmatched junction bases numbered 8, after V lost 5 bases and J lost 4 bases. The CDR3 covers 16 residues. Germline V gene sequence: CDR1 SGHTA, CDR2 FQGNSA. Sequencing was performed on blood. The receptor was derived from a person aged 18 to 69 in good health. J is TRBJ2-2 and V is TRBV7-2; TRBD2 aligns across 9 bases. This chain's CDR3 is CASSRGVAGATGELFF. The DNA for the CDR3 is TGTGCCAGCAGCCGCGGGGTAGCGGGGGCCACCGGGGAGCTGTTTTTT.